This T cell receptor beta chain emerged from a study of T cells after posttransplantation cyclophosphamide (dated by TCRdb to the mid-2010s). About the full investigation: Using TRB sequencing, the study followed how the T cell repertoire rebuilt after myeloablative bone marrow transplantation with posttransplantation cyclophosphamide given as GVHD prophylaxis. Antigen receptor sequencing covered samples from approximately 32 PTCy-treated patients and some 15 of their related bone marrow donors. Blood from all 35 or so PTCy patients with 1-year posttransplant specimens was subjected to TRB sequencing. Up to roughly 3 additional blood samples from 2 to 5.2 years after transplant were also TRB-sequenced in 3 patients, as was pretransplant blood from several patients. Because TRA and TRB clonality correlated tightly in 8 to 10 samples, the subsequent TCR analyses were limited to TRB only. Public TRB sequences were queried against a database of over 3,000 sequences associated with responses to pathogens, tumor antigens, self-antigens and alloantigens.

Broader findings and caveats from the paper: Across the approximately 42 patients, TRB clonality was highly associated with recipient CMV seropositivity and CMV reactivation, and diversity with PTCy was similar to that in the CNI/methotrexate controls. Donor-recipient similarity was low at 1-2 months but increased during the first year, and donor CD8+ memory clones often dominated later blood repertoires. The TRB repertoires of T cells infiltrating skin or GI tract showed only limited overlap with the TRB repertoires of T cells in blood.

TRB sequencing was run on genomic DNA with either the immunoSEQ assay at survey resolution or the hsTCRB kit. As for the original processing: The immunoSEQ software was used for initial read processing, and the LymphoSeq R package was used for repertoire analyses. Clonality was calculated as 1 minus normalized Shannon entropy, and the Gini coefficient was also calculated for each TRB dataset. Phenotypes of unsorted samples were inferred by mapping TRB sequences from sorted subsets of the recipient or donor onto the same recipient's unsorted samples. TCRdb took this table from immuneACCESS and kept in-frame rearrangements with V and J called. Such tables lack part of the clones; where checked against another copy, unresolved V genes explain under half of the gap, and the rest is unexplained. The V and J calls and the clone size are those of that table, but D and trimming were determined from the DNA. With 30,000 to 45,000 clones recorded, this sample contains no clone counted only once. The ten largest clones represent approximately 1.2% of the sample.

From the cysteine up to the phenylalanine, the CDR3 has a length of 13 residues. The CDR3 DNA has 39 bases and is translated from base 1. Trimming takes 0 bases from V and 11 bases from J, and the germline ends sit 13 bases apart. According to the germline V gene, CDR1 reads KGHSH and CDR2 reads LQKENI. Peripheral blood samples were provided by related bone marrow donors on the day of marrow donation. Peripheral blood and bone marrow mononuclear cells were isolated by Ficoll-Hypaque density centrifugation and were cryopreserved. In its sample, this clone was seen many times. Its antigen specificity is not known. There are no base qualities to consult, and no much larger clone falls within one base.

The chain joins TRBV18 to TRBJ1-1; perhaps TRBD1 is the D gene, with 6 bases matching. The origin of this receptor is a girl aged 5-17 years in good health, CMV-negative, and a related stem cell transplant donor. The sample consisted of PBMCs. The CDR3 reads as follows: CASSPPSGAAAFF. In nucleotide form, the sequence is TGTGCCAGCTCACCACCGTCAGGGGCGGCGGCTTTCTTT. The full variable domain, with segments outside the CDR3 supplied by the reference TRBV18 and TRBJ1-1 proteins, appears as NAGVMQNPRHLVRRRGQEARLRCSPMKGHSHVYWYRQLPEEGLKFMVYLQKENIIDESGMPKERFSAEFPKEGPSILRIQQVVRGDSAAYFCASSPPSGAAAFFGQGTRLTVV.